This is a list of T cell receptor beta chains from one sample in a study of human T cells and chemical hapten exposure. TCRdb processed the RACE reads anew with MiXCR; each CDR3 protein has one entry. The sample shows tens of thousands of distinct CDR3 sequences, 10% of them seen only once. The starting material was whole blood, obtained in connection with sensitization to the hapten diphenylcyclopropenone (DPC). The receptors come from a woman aged 45-65 years with alopecia areata. Some clones in this sample may be carry-over from other donors' samples. The CDR3 runs from the conserved cysteine through the conserved F or W. The order of the fields is CDR3 length, clone size, V gene, D gene, J gene, CDR3 DNA, CDR3 protein. The D gene is left open where the match is weak. Rows give clone size only sometimes, using once, few, many, or a class for an expanded clone.

>20|-|TRBV19|-|TRBJ1-5
TGTGCCAGTAGTATAAACCCCCACTTTTTTATGGGCAGGGGCAATCAGCCCCAGCATTTT
CASSINPHFFMGRGNQPQHF
>16|-|TRBV7-9|TRBD2|TRBJ2-1
TGTGCCAGCAGCTTAGGCGTGGCGGGAGGCTACAATGAGCAGTTCTTC
CASSLGVAGGYNEQFF
>17|-|TRBV19|TRBD2|TRBJ2-5
TGTGCCAGTAGTACACCGGGACTAGCGGGAGAGAAAGAGACCCAGTACTTC
CASSTPGLAGEKETQYF
>14|-|TRBV18|-|TRBJ2-7
TGTGCCAGCTCACCGCCGAGGCTTGCCTACGAGCAGTACTTC
CASSPPRLAYEQYF
>17|few|TRBV20-1|TRBD1|TRBJ1-5
TGCAGTGCTAGAGCCTCAGGTAGGGGACAGCACAATCAGCCCCAGCATTTT
CSARASGRGQHNQPQHF
>13|many|TRBV28|-|TRBJ1-5
TGTGCCAGCAGAAGTAATAGCAATCAGCCCCAGCATTTT
CASRSNSNQPQHF
>13|few|TRBV28|-|TRBJ1-1
TGTGCCAGCAGTTTATTCGCCCAGGGAGCGGCTTTCTTT
CASSLFAQGAAFF
>14|few|TRBV28|-|TRBJ1-5
TGTGCCAGCAGTTTATGGGGGAGCGATCAGCCCCAGCATTTT
CASSLWGSDQPQHF
>13|few|TRBV15|-|TRBJ2-7
TGTGCCACCAGCTACGACGACTCGGGGGAGCAGTACTTC
CATSYDDSGEQYF
>15|-|TRBV7-6|TRBD2|TRBJ2-1
TGTGCCAGCAGGTCCGGGACTAGCGTGATGAATGAGCAGTTCTTC
CASRSGTSVMNEQFF
>17|few|TRBV9|TRBD2|TRBJ2-4
TGTGCCAGCAGCGTAGGCGCCCTAGCGGGAAAAGGGGACATTCAGTACTTC
CASSVGALAGKGDIQYF
>13|many|TRBV6-1|-|TRBJ2-3
TGTGCCAGTTCCTACGCGAGAACAGATACGCAGTATTTT
CASSYARTDTQYF
>17|-|TRBV7-8|TRBD2|TRBJ2-3
TGTGCCAGCAGCTCCCGCGGACTAGCGGGAGCCACAGATACGCAGTATTTT
CASSSRGLAGATDTQYF
>12|few|TRBV11-2|-|TRBJ2-7
TGTGCCAGCAGCACAGGGTTCTACGAGCAGTACTTC
CASSTGFYEQYF
>16|-|TRBV12-3/TRBV12-4|-|TRBJ1-2
TGTGCCAGCAGCCCGGGGTCCCGAGGATCCAACTATGGCTACACCTTC
CASSPGSRGSNYGYTF
>18|few|TRBV12-3/TRBV12-4|TRBD2|TRBJ2-4
TGTGCCAGCAGTTTAAGACTAGCGGGAGACCAGGCCAAAAACATTCAGTACTTC
CASSLRLAGDQAKNIQYF
>15|few|TRBV29-1|TRBD2|TRBJ2-1
TGCAGCGTACTCACCGGGACTAGCGGGGACAATGAGCAGTTCTTC
CSVLTGTSGDNEQFF
>15|many|TRBV30|-|TRBJ2-7
TGTGCCTGGAGGACACCTCTACCTCCCCCCTACGAGCAGTACTTC
CAWRTPLPPPYEQYF
>13|few|TRBV6-1|-|TRBJ1-5
TGTGCCAGCAGTGAACTCCAGGGTCAGCCCCAGCATTTT
CASSELQGQPQHF
>14|few|TRBV7-9|-|TRBJ1-4
TGTGCCAGCAGCCTTAGGGGGGCTGGAGGAAAACTGTTTTTT
CASSLRGAGGKLFF
>13|few|TRBV30|-|TRBJ1-1
TGTGCCTGGAGTGTAACAGCGATGACTGAAGCTTTCTTT
CAWSVTAMTEAFF
>16|-|TRBV6-6|TRBD2|TRBJ2-1
TGTGCCAGCAGTTACCCCGGACTAGCGGGGTACAATGAGCAGTTCTTC
CASSYPGLAGYNEQFF
>14|few|TRBV15|TRBD1|TRBJ2-5
TGTGCCACCAGCAGAGGGGGACAGGAAGAGACCCAGTACTTC
CATSRGGQEETQYF
>16|few|TRBV7-9|TRBD2|TRBJ2-7
TGTGCCAGCAGCTCACCCCTAGCGGGAGGGCCGGACGAGCAGTACTTC
CASSSPLAGGPDEQYF
>16|many|TRBV29-1|TRBD2|TRBJ2-5
TGCAGCGCCCGAATCCTTAGGACTAGCGGGAAGGAGACCCAGTACTTC
CSARILRTSGKETQYF
>15|few|TRBV12-5|TRBD1|TRBJ1-1
TGTGCTAGTGGCCCAAGCCAGGGGGAGAGCACTGAAGCTTTCTTT
CASGPSQGESTEAFF
>17|-|TRBV7-6|TRBD1|TRBJ1-1
TGTGCCAGCAGCCCGACACCGGGACAGGGGGTGTACACTGAAGCTTTCTTT
CASSPTPGQGVYTEAFF
>14|many|TRBV20-1|-|TRBJ2-5
TGCAGTGCTAGACGAAACGTCAGGACGGAGACCCAGTACTTC
CSARRNVRTETQYF
>12|few|TRBV7-8|-|TRBJ2-7
TGTGCCAGCAGCTTTGGTCCGAGGGAGCAGTACTTC
CASSFGPREQYF
>16|few|TRBV6-5|-|TRBJ2-3
TGTGCCAGCAGTACCGGGGACACCCCCAGGGCAGATACGCAGTATTTT
CASSTGDTPRADTQYF
>15|-|TRBV4-1|TRBD2|TRBJ2-7
TGCGCCAGCAGCCAAGTCGAGGGAGGGCCCTACGAGCAGTACTTC
CASSQVEGGPYEQYF
>15|many|TRBV5-6|TRBD1|TRBJ2-2
TGTGCCAGCAGCTTTAGGCGACAGGGACACGGGGAGCTGTTTTTT
CASSFRRQGHGELFF
>13|few|TRBV9|-|TRBJ1-6
TGTGCCAGCAGCTCAGGGTCTAATTCACCCCTCCACTTT
CASSSGSNSPLHF
>17|many|TRBV6-2/TRBV6-3|TRBD2|TRBJ2-7
TGTGCCAGCAGACCTCCGGGACTAGGATACCTCTCCTACGAGCAGTACTTC
CASRPPGLGYLSYEQYF
>12|few|TRBV5-1|-|TRBJ1-1
TGCGCCAGCAGCTTCGACAACGCTGAAGCTTTCTTT
CASSFDNAEAFF
>15|-|TRBV7-3|-|TRBJ1-1
TGTGCCAGCAGCTTAAGCCCGGCCATGAACACTGAAGCTTTCTTT
CASSLSPAMNTEAFF
>14|-|TRBV19|TRBD1|TRBJ1-4
TGTGCCAGTAGTGCCGGGACAGGGGGAGAAAAACTGTTTTTT
CASSAGTGGEKLFF
>14|few|TRBV2|-|TRBJ2-4
TGTGCCAGCATCCTTGGACTAGCCAAAAACATTCAGTACTTC
CASILGLAKNIQYF
>17|many|TRBV24-1|TRBD2|TRBJ2-3
TGTGCCACCAGAGGTTCGCGACTAGCGGGAGGCACAGATACGCAGTATTTT
CATRGSRLAGGTDTQYF
>16|few|TRBV5-5|-|TRBJ1-5
TGTGCCAGCAGCTTGTCTGGGGCGACCCCCAATCAGCCCCAGCATTTT
CASSLSGATPNQPQHF
>14|few|TRBV29-1|TRBD1|TRBJ2-5
TGCAGCGTCGTCCGGGACAGAGGTCAAGAGACCCAGTACTTC
CSVVRDRGQETQYF
>15|many|TRBV4-2|-|TRBJ1-2
TGTGCCAGCAGCCTCACGACAGGAGCTAACTATGGCTACACCTTC
CASSLTTGANYGYTF